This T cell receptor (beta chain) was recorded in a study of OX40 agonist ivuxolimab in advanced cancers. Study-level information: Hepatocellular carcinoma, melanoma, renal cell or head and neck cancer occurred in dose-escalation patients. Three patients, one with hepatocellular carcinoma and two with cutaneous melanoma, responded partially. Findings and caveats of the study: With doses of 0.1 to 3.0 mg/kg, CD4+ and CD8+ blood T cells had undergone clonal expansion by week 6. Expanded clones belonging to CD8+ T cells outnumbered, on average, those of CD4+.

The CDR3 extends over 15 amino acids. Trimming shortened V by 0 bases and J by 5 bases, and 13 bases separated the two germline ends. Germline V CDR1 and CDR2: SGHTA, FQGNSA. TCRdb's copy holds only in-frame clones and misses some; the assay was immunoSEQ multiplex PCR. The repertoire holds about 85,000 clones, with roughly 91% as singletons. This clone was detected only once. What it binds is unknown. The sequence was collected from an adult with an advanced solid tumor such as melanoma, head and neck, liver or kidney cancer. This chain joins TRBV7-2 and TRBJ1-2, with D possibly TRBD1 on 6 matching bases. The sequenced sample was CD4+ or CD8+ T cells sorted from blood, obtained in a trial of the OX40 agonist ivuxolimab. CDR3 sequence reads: CASSLAGSTGYGYTF. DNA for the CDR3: TGTGCCAGCAGCTTAGCGGGGTCGACAGGATATGGCTACACCTTC.